This is a list of T cell receptor beta chains from one sample in a study of lymphopenia after photon versus proton radiotherapy. TCRdb's table, derived via immunoSEQ multiplex PCR, lists solely in-frame clones and lacks some. The table lists about 39,000 clones, approximately 90% of them singletons. Here the sequenced sample was peripheral blood, taken from a patient treated with photon-based radiotherapy. The receptors here all came from a man in his sixties with cholangiocarcinoma. The CDR3 runs from the conserved cysteine through the conserved F or W. A D gene is named only where the DNA matches it firmly. Not all rows give a size; the values are once, few, many and, for expanded clones, a class.

>NA|TRBJ2-2|TRBV18|NA
CASSPSGYTGELFF
TGTGCCAGCTCACCCTCTGGGTATACCGGGGAGCTGTTTTTT
>NA|TRBJ2-1|TRBV27|NA
CASSLPGESSYNEQFF
TGTGCCAGCAGTTTACCAGGGGAGAGCTCCTACAATGAGCAGTTCTTC
>once|TRBJ2-1|TRBV7-8|TRBD1
CASSLVGTALHNEQFF
TGTGCCAGCAGCTTAGTGGGGACAGCTTTGCACAATGAGCAGTTCTTC
>NA|TRBJ2-3|TRBV13|NA
CASSLDTLISTDTQYF
TGTGCCAGCAGCTTGGACACGTTAATCAGCACAGATACGCAGTATTTT
>NA|TRBJ1-5|TRBV28|TRBD1
CASSSGGIFYNQPQHF
TGTGCCAGCAGTTCAGGGGGCATTTTTTACAATCAGCCCCAGCATTTT
>NA|TRBJ2-5|TRBV10-3|NA
CAISETRDEETQYF
TGTGCCATCAGTGAGACCCGGGACGAGGAGACCCAGTACTTC
>NA|TRBJ2-7|TRBV28|NA
CASSPRGREQYF
TGTGCCAGCAGCCCGAGGGGCCGCGAGCAGTACTTC
>NA|TRBJ2-1|TRBV29-1|TRBD2
CSGGTSLYNEQFF
TGCAGCGGGGGGACTAGCTTATACAATGAGCAGTTCTTC
>NA|TRBJ2-3|TRBV5-1|TRBD2
CASSSSSGGAVDTQYF
TGCGCCAGCAGCTCATCTAGCGGGGGGGCGGTGGATACGCAGTATTTT
>NA|TRBJ2-7|TRBV6-1|TRBD1
CASSDRDRGNYEQYF
TGTGCCAGCAGTGACCGGGACAGGGGGAACTACGAGCAGTACTTC
>NA|TRBJ2-7|TRBV5-1|NA
CASSLGGREDYEQYF
TGCGCCAGCAGCTTGGGGGGCAGGGAGGACTACGAGCAGTACTTC
>NA|TRBJ2-1|TRBV5-1|TRBD1
CASSPDRGIGQEQFF
TGCGCCAGCAGCCCAGACAGGGGGATTGGGCAAGAGCAGTTCTTC
>NA|TRBJ1-1|TRBV9|NA
CASSAAPLNTEAFF
TGTGCCAGCAGCGCCGCACCCCTGAACACTGAAGCTTTCTTT
>few|TRBJ1-5|TRBV28|NA
CASRVSNQPQHF
TGTGCCAGCAGAGTCAGCAATCAGCCCCAGCATTTT
>NA|TRBJ2-5|TRBV2|NA
CASMVETQYF
TGTGCCAGCATGGTAGAGACCCAGTACTTC
>NA|TRBJ1-1|TRBV28|NA
CASSLIRTSGTEAFF
TGTGCCAGCAGTTTAATAAGGACGTCGGGCACTGAAGCTTTCTTT
>NA|TRBJ2-7|TRBV28|NA
CASMLWRKQYF
TGTGCCAGCATGTTATGGAGAAAGCAGTACTTC
>once|TRBJ1-3|TRBV7-9|NA
CASSPPSGNTIYF
TGTGCCAGCAGCCCTCCTTCCGGAAACACCATATATTTT
>NA|TRBJ1-6|TRBV5-4|NA
CASSLDNNSPLHF
TGTGCCAGCAGCTTGGACAATAATTCACCCCTCCACTTT
>NA|TRBJ2-2|TRBV25-1|NA
CASSEITRETGELFF
TGTGCCAGCAGTGAAATAACCCGGGAGACCGGGGAGCTGTTTTTT
>NA|TRBJ2-7|TRBV7-3|TRBD1
CASSSDRAGEQYF
TGTGCCAGCAGCTCCGACAGGGCGGGCGAGCAGTACTTC
>NA|TRBJ2-5|TRBV28|NA
CASSSIIEYQETQYF
TGTGCCAGCAGTTCCATCATAGAGTACCAAGAGACCCAGTACTTC